The subject of this entry is one T cell receptor (beta chain). Its target is not known. These data come from a study of cytomegalovirus exposure and HLA in healthy donors. Overall study findings and caveats: Reportedly, cytomegalovirus status was diagnosed with high sensitivity and specificity. Most TCR beta V segments were productive about 87% or about 30% of the time in an earlier analysis. Several of the most significant clusters appeared, in a later analysis, to be linked to common viral pathogens. In a later analysis, HLA-associated TCR beta chains were more clonally expanded than equally common others.

Primers included in the PCR were 60 Vbeta and 13 Jbeta primers. Libraries were prepared by immunoSEQ multiplex PCR; TCRdb keeps only in-frame clonotypes and omits some of them. The profile covers about 120,000 clones, with around 80% appearing a single time and 1.5% taken by the ten largest. The sequence was collected from a woman aged 18 to 35 in good health and CMV-seronegative. Sequencing input: PBMCs.

CDR3 amino acids: CASSLVGVSYNEQFF. Here the CDR3 DNA reads TGCGCCAGCAGCTTGGTAGGGGTTTCCTACAATGAGCAGTTCTTC. The V gene is TRBV5-1, the J gene TRBJ2-1; TRBD1 is a possible D gene (5 bases). V was trimmed by 0 bases and J by 1 base, leaving 8 bases between them. CDR1 and CDR2 from the germline V gene are SGHRS and YFSETQ. There are 15 residues in the CDR3.